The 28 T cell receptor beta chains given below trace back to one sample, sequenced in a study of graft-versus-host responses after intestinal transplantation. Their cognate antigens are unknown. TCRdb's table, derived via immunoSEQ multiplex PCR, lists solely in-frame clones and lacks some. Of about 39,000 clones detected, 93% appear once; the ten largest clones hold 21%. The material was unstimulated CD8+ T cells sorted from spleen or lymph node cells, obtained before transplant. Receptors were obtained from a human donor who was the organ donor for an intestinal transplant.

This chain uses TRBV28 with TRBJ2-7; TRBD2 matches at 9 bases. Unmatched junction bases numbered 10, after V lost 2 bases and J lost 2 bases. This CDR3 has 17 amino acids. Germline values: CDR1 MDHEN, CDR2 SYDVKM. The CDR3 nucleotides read TGTGCCAGCAGTTTAGAAGTCGGTAGCGGGAGAACCTACGAGCAGTACTTC. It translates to CASSLEVGSGRTYEQYF. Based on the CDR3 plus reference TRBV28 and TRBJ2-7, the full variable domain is DVKVTQSSRYLVKRTGEKVFLECVQDMDHENMFWYRQDPGLGLRLIYFSYDVKMKEKGDIPEGYSVSREKKERFSLILESASTNQTSMYLCASSLEVGSGRTYEQYFGPGTRLTVT.

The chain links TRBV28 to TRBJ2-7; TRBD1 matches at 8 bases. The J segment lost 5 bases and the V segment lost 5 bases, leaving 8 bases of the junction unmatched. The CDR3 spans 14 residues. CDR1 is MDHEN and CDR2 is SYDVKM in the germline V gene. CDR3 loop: CASSPDRGIDEQYF. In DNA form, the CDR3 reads TGTGCCAGCAGTCCTGACAGGGGCATTGACGAGCAGTACTTC.

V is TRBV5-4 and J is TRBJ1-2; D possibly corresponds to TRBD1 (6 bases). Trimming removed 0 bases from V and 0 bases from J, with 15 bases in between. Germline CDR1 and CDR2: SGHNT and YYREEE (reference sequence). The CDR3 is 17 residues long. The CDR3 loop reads CASSLVGGEGANYGYTF. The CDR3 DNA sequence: TGTGCCAGCAGCTTGGTTGGGGGAGAGGGGGCTAACTATGGCTACACCTTC.

This CDR3 reads CASKLGSEQFF. As DNA, the CDR3 is TGTGCCAGCAAGTTGGGGAGTGAGCAGTTCTTC. The chain couples TRBV11-2 to TRBJ2-1, with D tentatively TRBD2 (5 bases). The V gene lost 7 bases and the J gene lost 9 bases, with 10 bases spanning the gap. The CDR3 sequence is 11 residues long. The V gene's germline CDR1 is SGHAT and CDR2 FQNNGV.

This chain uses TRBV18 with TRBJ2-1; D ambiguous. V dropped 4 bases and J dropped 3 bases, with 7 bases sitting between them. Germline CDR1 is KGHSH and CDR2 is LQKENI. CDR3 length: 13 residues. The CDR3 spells CASSRLSYNEQFF. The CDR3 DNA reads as TGTGCCAGCTCACGTCTTAGCTACAATGAGCAGTTCTTC. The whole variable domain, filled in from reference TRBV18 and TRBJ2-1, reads NAGVMQNPRHLVRRRGQEARLRCSPMKGHSHVYWYRQLPEEGLKFMVYLQKENIIDESGMPKERFSAEFPKEGPSILRIQQVVRGDSAAYFCASSRLSYNEQFFGPGTRLTVL.

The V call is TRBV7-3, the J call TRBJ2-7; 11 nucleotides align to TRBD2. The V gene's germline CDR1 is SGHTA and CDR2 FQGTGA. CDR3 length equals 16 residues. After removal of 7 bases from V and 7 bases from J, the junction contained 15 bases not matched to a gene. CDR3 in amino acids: CASTLGSGTSGWEQYF. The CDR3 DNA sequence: TGTGCCAGCACCTTGGGATCCGGGACTAGCGGATGGGAGCAGTACTTC. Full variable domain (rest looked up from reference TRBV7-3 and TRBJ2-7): GAGVSQTPSNKVTEKGKYVELRCDPISGHTALYWYRQSLGQGPEFLIYFQGTGAADDSGLPNDRFFAVRPEGSVSTLKIQRTERGDSAVYLCASTLGSGTSGWEQYFGPGTRLTVT.

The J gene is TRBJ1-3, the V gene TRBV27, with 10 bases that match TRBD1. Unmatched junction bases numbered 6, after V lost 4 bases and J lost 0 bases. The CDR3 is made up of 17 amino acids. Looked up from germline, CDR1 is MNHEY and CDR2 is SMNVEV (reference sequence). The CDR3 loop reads CASSSGTGATSGNTIYF. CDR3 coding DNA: TGTGCCAGCAGTTCCGGGACAGGGGCGACCTCTGGAAACACCATATATTTT.

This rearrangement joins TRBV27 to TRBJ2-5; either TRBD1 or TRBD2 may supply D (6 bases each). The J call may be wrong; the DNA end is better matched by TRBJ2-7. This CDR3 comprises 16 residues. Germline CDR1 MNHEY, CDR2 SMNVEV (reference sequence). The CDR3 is CASSWGLAGTSYEQYF. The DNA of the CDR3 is TGTGCCAGCAGTTGGGGGCTGGCGGGAACCTCCTACGAGCAGTACTTC.

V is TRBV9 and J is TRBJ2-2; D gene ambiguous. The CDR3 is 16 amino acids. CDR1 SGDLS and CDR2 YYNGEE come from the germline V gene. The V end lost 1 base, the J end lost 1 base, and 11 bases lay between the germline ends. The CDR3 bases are TGTGCCAGCAGCGTACGGGTGAAGAGGAACACCGGGGAGCTGTTTTTT. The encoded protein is CASSVRVKRNTGELFF.

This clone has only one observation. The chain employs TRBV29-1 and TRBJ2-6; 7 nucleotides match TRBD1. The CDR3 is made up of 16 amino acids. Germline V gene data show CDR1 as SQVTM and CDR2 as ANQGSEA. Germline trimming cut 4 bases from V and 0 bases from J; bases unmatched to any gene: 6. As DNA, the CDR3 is TGCAGCGTTGTTTCTGGACAGGCCTCTGGGGCCAACGTCCTGACTTTC. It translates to CSVVSGQASGANVLTF.

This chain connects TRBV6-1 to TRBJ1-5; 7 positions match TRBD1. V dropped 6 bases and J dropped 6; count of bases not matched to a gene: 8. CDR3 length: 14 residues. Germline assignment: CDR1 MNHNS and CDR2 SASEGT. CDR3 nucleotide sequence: TGTGCCAGCAGCCCCGACAGGGAACTTCAGCCCCAGCATTTT. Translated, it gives CASSPDRELQPQHF.

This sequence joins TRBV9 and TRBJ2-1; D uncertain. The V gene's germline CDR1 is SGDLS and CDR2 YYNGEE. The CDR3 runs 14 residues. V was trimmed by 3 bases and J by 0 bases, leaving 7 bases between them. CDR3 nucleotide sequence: TGTGCCAGCAGCGATACGAGCTCCTACAATGAGCAGTTCTTC. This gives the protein CASSDTSSYNEQFF.

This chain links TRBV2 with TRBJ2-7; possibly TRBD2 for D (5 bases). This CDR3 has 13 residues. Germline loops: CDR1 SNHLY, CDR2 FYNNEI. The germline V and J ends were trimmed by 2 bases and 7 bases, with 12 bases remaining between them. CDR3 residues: CASSESLAEEQYF. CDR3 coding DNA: TGTGCCAGCAGTGAAAGTCTAGCTGAGGAGCAGTACTTC.

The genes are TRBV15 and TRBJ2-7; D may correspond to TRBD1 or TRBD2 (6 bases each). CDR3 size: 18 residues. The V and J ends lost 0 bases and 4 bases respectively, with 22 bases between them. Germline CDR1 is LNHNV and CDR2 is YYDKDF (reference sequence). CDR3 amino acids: CATSRDSTRGGNPYEQYF. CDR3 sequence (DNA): TGTGCCACCAGCAGAGATTCAACTCGAGGGGGGAATCCATACGAGCAGTACTTC.

The CDR3 coding sequence is TGTGCCAGCAGCTCCGACAGGGTGGGATACAATGAGCAGTTCTTC. This translates into CASSSDRVGYNEQFF. The rearrangement joins TRBV7-3 to TRBJ2-1; TRBD1 matches 7 bases. The CDR3 extends over 15 amino acids. Trimming took 4 bases from V and 4 from J; bases not matched to a gene: 7. Germline V gene sequence: CDR1 SGHTA, CDR2 FQGTGA.

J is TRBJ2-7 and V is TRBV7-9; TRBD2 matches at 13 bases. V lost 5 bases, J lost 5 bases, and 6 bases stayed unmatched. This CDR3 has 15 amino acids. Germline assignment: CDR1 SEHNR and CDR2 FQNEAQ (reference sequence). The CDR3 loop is CASSRTSGGTHEQYF. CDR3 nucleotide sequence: TGTGCCAGCAGCCGGACTAGCGGGGGAACCCACGAGCAGTACTTC. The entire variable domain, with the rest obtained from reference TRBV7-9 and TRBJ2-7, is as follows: DTGVSQNPRHKITKRGQNVTFRCDPISEHNRLYWYRQTLGQGPEFLTYFQNEAQLEKSRLLSDRFSAERPKGSFSTLEIQRTEQGDSAMYLCASSRTSGGTHEQYFGPGTRLTVT.

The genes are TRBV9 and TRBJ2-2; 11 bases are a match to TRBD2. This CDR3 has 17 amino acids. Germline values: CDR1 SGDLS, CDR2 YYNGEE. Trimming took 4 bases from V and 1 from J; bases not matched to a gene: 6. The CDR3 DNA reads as TGTGCCAGCAGCTCCCTTAGCGGGAGGGTGAACACCGGGGAGCTGTTTTTT. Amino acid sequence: CASSSLSGRVNTGELFF.

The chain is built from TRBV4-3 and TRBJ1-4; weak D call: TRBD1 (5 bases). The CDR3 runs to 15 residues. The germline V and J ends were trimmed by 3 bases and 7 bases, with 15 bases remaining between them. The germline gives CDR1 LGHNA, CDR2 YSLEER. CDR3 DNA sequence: TGCGCCAGCAGCCAGAGGGACCGTCGTAGTGAAAAACTGTTTTTT. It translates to CASSQRDRRSEKLFF.

In DNA form, the CDR3 reads TGTGCCAGCAGCTTAAGGCGGGACACCCTAGCCAAAAACATTCAGTACTTC. Translation gives CASSLRRDTLAKNIQYF. The chain uses TRBV7-2 and TRBJ2-4; D may correspond to TRBD1 or TRBD2 (6 bases each). Germline values: CDR1 SGHTA, CDR2 FQGNSA. The germline V and J ends were trimmed by 2 bases and 0 bases, with 14 bases remaining between them. The CDR3 is made up of 17 amino acids.

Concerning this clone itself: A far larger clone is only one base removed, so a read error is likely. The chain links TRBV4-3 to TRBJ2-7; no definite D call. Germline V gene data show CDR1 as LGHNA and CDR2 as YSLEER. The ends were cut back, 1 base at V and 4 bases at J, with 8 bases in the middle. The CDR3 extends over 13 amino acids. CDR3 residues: CASSQGVAYEQYF. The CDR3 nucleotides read TGCGCCAGCAGCCAAGGTGTGGCATACGAGCAGTACTTC.

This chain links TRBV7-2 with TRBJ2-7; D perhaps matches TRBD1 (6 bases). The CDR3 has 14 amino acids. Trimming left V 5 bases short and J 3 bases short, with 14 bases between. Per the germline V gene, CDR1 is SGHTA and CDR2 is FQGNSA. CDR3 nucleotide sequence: TGTGCCAGCAGCCTCACAGGGATCGGCTACGAGCAGTACTTC. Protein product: CASSLTGIGYEQYF. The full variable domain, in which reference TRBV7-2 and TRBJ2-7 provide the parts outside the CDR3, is GAGVSQSPSNKVTEKGKDVELRCDPISGHTALYWYRQSLGQGLEFLIYFQGNSAPDKSGLPSDRFSAERTGGSVSTLTIQRTQQEDSAVYLCASSLTGIGYEQYFGPGTRLTVT.

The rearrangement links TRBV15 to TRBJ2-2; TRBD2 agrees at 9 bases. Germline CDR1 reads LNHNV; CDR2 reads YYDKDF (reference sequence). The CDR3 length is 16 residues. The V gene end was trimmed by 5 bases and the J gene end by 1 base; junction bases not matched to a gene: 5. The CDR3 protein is CATSHGGRGNTGELFF. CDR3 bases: TGTGCCACCAGCCATGGCGGGAGGGGGAACACCGGGGAGCTGTTTTTT.

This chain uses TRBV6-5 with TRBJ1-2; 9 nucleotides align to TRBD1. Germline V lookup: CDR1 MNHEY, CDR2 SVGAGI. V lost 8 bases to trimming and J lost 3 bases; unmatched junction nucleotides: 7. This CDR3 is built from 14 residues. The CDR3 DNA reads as TGTGCCAGCGGGCCGGGACAGGGCCACTATGGCTACACCTTC. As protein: CASGPGQGHYGYTF.

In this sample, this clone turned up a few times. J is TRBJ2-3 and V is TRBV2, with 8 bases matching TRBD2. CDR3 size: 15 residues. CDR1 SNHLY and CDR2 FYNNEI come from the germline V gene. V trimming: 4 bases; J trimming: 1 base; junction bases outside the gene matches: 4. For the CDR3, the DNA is TGTGCCAGCAGTGCGGGGGGGCGGGGCACAGATACGCAGTATTTT. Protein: CASSAGGRGTDTQYF.

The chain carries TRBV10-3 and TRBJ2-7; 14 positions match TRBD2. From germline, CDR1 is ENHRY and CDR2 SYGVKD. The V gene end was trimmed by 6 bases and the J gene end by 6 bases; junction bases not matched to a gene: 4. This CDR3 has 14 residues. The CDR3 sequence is CAISQGLAGVEQYF. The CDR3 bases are TGTGCCATCAGCCAGGGACTAGCGGGAGTCGAGCAGTACTTC.

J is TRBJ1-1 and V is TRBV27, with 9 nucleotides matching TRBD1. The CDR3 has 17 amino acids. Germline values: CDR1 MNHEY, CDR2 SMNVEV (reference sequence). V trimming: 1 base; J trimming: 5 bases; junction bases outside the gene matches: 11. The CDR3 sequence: CASSLYATGGVLTEAFF. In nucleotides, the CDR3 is TGTGCCAGCAGTTTATACGCTACAGGGGGCGTGTTAACTGAAGCTTTCTTT.

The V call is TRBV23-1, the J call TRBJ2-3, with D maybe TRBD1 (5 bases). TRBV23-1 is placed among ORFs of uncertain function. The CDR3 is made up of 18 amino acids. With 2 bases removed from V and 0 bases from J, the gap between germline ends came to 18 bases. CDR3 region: CASSQQSLGDSSTDTQYF. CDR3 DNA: TGCGCCAGCAGTCAACAATCCCTAGGGGATTCTAGCACAGATACGCAGTATTTT.

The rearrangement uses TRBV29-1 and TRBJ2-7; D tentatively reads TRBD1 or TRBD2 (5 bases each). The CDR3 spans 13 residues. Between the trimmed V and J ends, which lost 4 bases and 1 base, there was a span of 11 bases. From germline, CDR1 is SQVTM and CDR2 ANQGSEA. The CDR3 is CSVAAGGSYEQYF. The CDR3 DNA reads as TGCAGCGTTGCAGCTGGGGGATCCTACGAGCAGTACTTC.